Below, 12 T cell receptor beta chains from the same sample are listed, as sequenced in a study of human T cells and chemical hapten exposure. Time point meaning: patch test 2, 6 weeks after DPC sensitization. Stated treatment: therapeutic diphenylcyclopropenone sensitization with weekly scalp DPC. Each CDR3 protein is one row after TCRdb ran MiXCR on the RACE reads. The sample has about 140,000 distinct CDR3 sequences, about 12% seen once; the top ten hold 1.1% to 1.5%. This specimen was whole blood, taken in connection with sensitization to the hapten diphenylcyclopropenone (DPC). The source of these receptors is a woman aged 45-60 years with alopecia areata. Some clones in this sample may be carry-over from other donors' samples.

This chain joins TRBV29-1 and TRBJ1-1, with TRBD1 as a possible D gene (6 bases). Trimming removed 3 bases from V and 4 bases from J, with 12 bases in between. The CDR3 runs 13 residues. CDR1 is SQVTM and CDR2 is ANQGSEA in the germline V gene. As DNA, the CDR3 is TGCAGCGTTGACGAGGGAGGGGGCACTGAAGCTTTCTTT. This codes for CSVDEGGGTEAFF.

As regards this clonotype: The junction and the germline gene differ at one end; a read error may be behind it. The gene calls are TRBV7-7 and TRBJ2-5; 7 bases agree with TRBD1. CDR3 size: 14 residues. Germline values: CDR1 SSHAT, CDR2 FNYEAQ (reference sequence). The CDR3 bases are TGTGCTAGCAGCCGTGGGACAGCCCAAGAGACCCAGTACTTC. Protein: CASSRGTAQETQYF.

This clonotype was seen only a few times. The chain joins TRBV27 to TRBJ2-3, with TRBD2 matching 8 bases. The CDR3 extends over 14 amino acids. V was pared by 6 bases and J by 3 bases, with 5 bases of the junction left unmatched. From germline, CDR1 is MNHEY and CDR2 SMNVEV (reference sequence). This chain's CDR3 is CASRRSGTTDTQYF. For the CDR3, the DNA is TGTGCCAGCAGACGTAGCGGGACAACAGATACGCAGTATTTT.

The J gene is TRBJ2-5, the V gene TRBV28, with 7 positions matching TRBD1. CDR1 MDHEN and CDR2 SYDVKM come from the germline V gene. The length of the CDR3 is 15 residues. The J segment lost 4 bases and the V segment lost 5 bases, leaving 10 bases of the junction unmatched. This chain's CDR3 is CASSIRQGRRETQYF. Here the CDR3 DNA reads TGTGCCAGCAGTATACGACAGGGCCGGAGAGAGACCCAGTACTTC.

At least ten counts were recorded for this clonotype. The chain joins TRBV9 to TRBJ2-7; D unclear. The germline CDR1 and CDR2 sequences are SGDLS and YYNGEE. V was trimmed by 4 bases and J by 5 bases, leaving 13 bases between them. The CDR3 sequence is 13 residues long. The CDR3 sequence: CASSLPGLNEQYF. In DNA, the CDR3 is TGTGCCAGCAGCCTCCCCGGTTTGAACGAGCAGTACTTC. The variable domain in full, completed from reference TRBV9 and TRBJ2-7, reads DSGVTQTPKHLITATGQRVTLRCSPRSGDLSVYWYQQSLDQGLQFLIQYYNGEERAKGNILERFSAQQFPDLHSELNLSSLELGDSALYFCASSLPGLNEQYFGPGTRLTVT.

This clonotype showed up many times. V usage is TRBV27 and J usage is TRBJ2-3; D ambiguous. The V end was cut by 5 bases, the J end by 0 bases, with 12 bases between. CDR3 size: 15 residues. CDR1 and CDR2 (germline): MNHEY, SMNVEV (reference sequence). The CDR3: CASSARGLSTDTQYF. The CDR3 nucleotides read TGTGCCAGCAGTGCCAGAGGTCTAAGCACAGATACGCAGTATTTT.

This clonotype has ten or more counts. The genes are TRBV6-5 and TRBJ2-2, with 7 bases identical to TRBD1. V shed 8 bases, J shed 3 bases, and the junction held 6 bases outside the gene matches. The CDR3 length is 14 residues. Germline lookup yields CDR1 MNHEY and CDR2 SVGAGI. CDR3 amino acids: CASRQTGHTGELFF. CDR3 nucleotides: TGTGCCAGCCGACAGACAGGGCACACCGGGGAGCTGTTTTTT.

This clonotype was observed at least ten times. V and J are TRBV14 and TRBJ1-2; 8 bases are shared with TRBD1. The CDR3 totals 14 residues. The J segment lost 7 bases and the V segment lost 2 bases, leaving 6 bases of the junction unmatched. Germline V gene lookup returns CDR1 SGHDN and CDR2 FVKESK. The DNA of the CDR3 is TGTGCCAGCAGCCAACGGACAGGGACGTTTGGCTACACCTTC. This sequence encodes CASSQRTGTFGYTF.

The rearrangement links TRBV3-1 to TRBJ1-2; tentative D call: TRBD1 (5 bases). Per the germline V gene, CDR1 is LGHDT and CDR2 is YNNKEL (reference sequence). With 5 bases removed from V and 6 bases from J, the gap between germline ends came to 16 bases. The CDR3 sequence is 14 residues long. The CDR3: CASSSTGRPNGYTF. Here the CDR3 DNA reads TGTGCCAGCAGCTCCACGGGGCGACCGAATGGCTACACCTTC.

This clonotype was recorded many times. The chain joins TRBV30 to TRBJ1-1; no firm D call. Germline loops: CDR1 GTSNPN, CDR2 SVGIG (reference sequence). CDR3 length equals 13 residues. Between the trimmed V and J ends, which lost 0 bases and 1 base, there was a span of 6 bases. Here the CDR3 reads CAWSVGPNTEAFF. Written as DNA, the CDR3 is TGTGCCTGGAGTGTAGGGCCGAACACTGAAGCTTTCTTT.

A few counts support this clonotype. The chain recombines TRBV28 with TRBJ2-7; D gene unclear. Germline V gene sequence: CDR1 MDHEN, CDR2 SYDVKM. V was trimmed by 2 bases and J by 5 bases, leaving 13 bases between them. The CDR3 is 14 amino acids. In DNA, the CDR3 is TGTGCCAGCAGTTTAAGAACCTTCCCCAACGAGCAGTACTTC. Protein sequence: CASSLRTFPNEQYF. The full variable domain, in which reference TRBV28 and TRBJ2-7 provide the parts outside the CDR3, is DVKVTQSSRYLVKRTGEKVFLECVQDMDHENMFWYRQDPGLGLRLIYFSYDVKMKEKGDIPEGYSVSREKKERFSLILESASTNQTSMYLCASSLRTFPNEQYFGPGTRLTVT.

As concerns this clonotype: The germline gene is not matched at one end of the junction; a read error may be the cause. V is TRBV10-3 and J is TRBJ1-1; no firm D call. Germline V gene lookup returns CDR1 ENHRY and CDR2 SYGVKD. The CDR3 consists of 14 residues. CDR3 DNA sequence: TGTACCATCAGTGAGGTGAGCCGATCTGAAGGAGCTTTCTTT. Translation gives CTISEVSRSEGAFF.